This TCR beta chain is drawn from a study of blood T cell repertoires in COVID-19. CDR1 and CDR2 (germline): MNHEY, SVGAGI. This CDR3 is built from 12 residues. V lost 7 bases, J lost 5 bases, and 11 bases lay in between. Data came from immunoSEQ multiplex PCR; TCRdb stores just in-frame clones and leaves some out. This repertoire shows around 120,000 clones, 90% found once; its top ten account for roughly 4%. The count of this clone is one. What was sequenced was peripheral blood. This TCR was recovered from a woman aged 60-75 years with COVID-19, enrolled during active disease. The V and J genes are TRBV6-5 and TRBJ1-2, with D unresolved. The CDR3 protein is CASTQGSYGYTF. The CDR3 DNA reads as TGTGCCAGCACCCAAGGGAGTTATGGCTACACCTTC.